This T cell receptor beta chain stems from a study of OX40 agonist ivuxolimab in advanced cancers. Overall study context: Patients were infused with ivuxolimab every 2 weeks at 0.01 to 10 mg/kg. Age averaged 60 years (range roughly 23 to 79), and just over 80% were male. Study-wide findings and caveats: More expanded clones were seen, on average, in CD8+ T cells than in CD4+.

Sequenced by immunoSEQ multiplex PCR; TCRdb stores in-frame clones only, minus some. The table lists several thousand clones, 70% of them singletons. CDR1 is GTSNPN, CDR2 SVGIG, per germline (reference sequence). Trimming stripped 4 bases from V and 4 bases from J, with 17 bases between. The CDR3 has 14 amino acids. This clone was counted a few times. Its antigen is still unknown. The sequencing used CD4+ or CD8+ T cells sorted from blood, collected in a trial of the OX40 agonist ivuxolimab. This TCR was sampled from an adult with an advanced solid tumor such as melanoma, head and neck, liver or kidney cancer. The chain combines TRBV30 with TRBJ2-7, with D tentatively TRBD2 (6 bases). The CDR3 here is CAWKSRDSIYEQYF. The DNA for the CDR3 is TGTGCCTGGAAGTCGCGGGACTCTATTTACGAGCAGTACTTC.